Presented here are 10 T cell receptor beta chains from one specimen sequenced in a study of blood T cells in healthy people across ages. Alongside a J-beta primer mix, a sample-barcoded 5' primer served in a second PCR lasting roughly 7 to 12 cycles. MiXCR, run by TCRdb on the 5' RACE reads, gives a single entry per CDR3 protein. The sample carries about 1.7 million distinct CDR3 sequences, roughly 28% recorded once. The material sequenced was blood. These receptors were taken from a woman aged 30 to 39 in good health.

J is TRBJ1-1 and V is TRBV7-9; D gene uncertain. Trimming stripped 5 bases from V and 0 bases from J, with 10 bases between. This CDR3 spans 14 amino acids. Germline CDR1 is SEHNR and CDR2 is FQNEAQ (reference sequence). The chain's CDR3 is CASSRERLNTEAFF. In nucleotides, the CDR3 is TGTGCCAGCAGCCGTGAACGACTGAACACTGAAGCTTTCTTT.

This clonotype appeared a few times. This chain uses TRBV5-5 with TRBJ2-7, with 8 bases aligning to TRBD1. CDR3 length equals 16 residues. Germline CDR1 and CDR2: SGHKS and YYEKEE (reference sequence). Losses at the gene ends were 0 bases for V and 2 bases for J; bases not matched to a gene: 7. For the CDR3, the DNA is TGTGCCAGCAGCTTGGAGGGGGGACAGGTGGCCTACGAGCAGTACTTC. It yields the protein CASSLEGGQVAYEQYF.

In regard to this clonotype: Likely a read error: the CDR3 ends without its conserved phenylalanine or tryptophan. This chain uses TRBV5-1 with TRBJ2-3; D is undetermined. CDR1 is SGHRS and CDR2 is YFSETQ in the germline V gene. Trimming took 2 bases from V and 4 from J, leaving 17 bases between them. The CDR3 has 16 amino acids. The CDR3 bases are TGCGCCAGCAGCTTTTTCCGCACAGAATCAGCAGATACGCAGTATATT. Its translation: CASSFFRTESADTQYI.

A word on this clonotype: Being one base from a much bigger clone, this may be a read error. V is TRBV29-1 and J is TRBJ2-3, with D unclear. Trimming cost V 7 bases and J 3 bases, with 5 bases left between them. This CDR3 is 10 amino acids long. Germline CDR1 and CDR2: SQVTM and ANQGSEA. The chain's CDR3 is CSDGTDTQYF. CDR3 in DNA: TGCAGCGACGGGACAGATACGCAGTATTTT.

The CDR3 spells CASSPSVTGELFF. The CDR3, as DNA: TGTGCCAGCAGTCCTAGCGTCACCGGGGAGCTGTTTTTT. V gene TRBV6-1 combines with J gene TRBJ2-2, with D perhaps TRBD2 (6 bases). Trimming removed 5 bases at V and 4 bases at J, with 8 bases between. CDR1 and CDR2 (germline): MNHNS, SASEGT. The CDR3 is 13 amino acids.

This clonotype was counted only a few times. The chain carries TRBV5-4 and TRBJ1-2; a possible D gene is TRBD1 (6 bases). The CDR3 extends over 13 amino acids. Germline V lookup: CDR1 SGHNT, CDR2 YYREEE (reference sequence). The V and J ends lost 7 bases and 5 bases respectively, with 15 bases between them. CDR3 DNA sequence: TGTGCCAGCGCCGGGGACAACTGGTATGGCTACACCTTC. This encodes CASAGDNWYGYTF.

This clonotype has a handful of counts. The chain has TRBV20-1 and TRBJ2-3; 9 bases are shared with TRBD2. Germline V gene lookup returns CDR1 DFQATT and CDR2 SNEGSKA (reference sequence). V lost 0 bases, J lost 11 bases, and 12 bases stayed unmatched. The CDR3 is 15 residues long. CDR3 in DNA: TGCAGTGCTAGAGACGATTCCGGACTAGCGTCGGGGCAGTATTTT. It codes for CSARDDSGLASGQYF.

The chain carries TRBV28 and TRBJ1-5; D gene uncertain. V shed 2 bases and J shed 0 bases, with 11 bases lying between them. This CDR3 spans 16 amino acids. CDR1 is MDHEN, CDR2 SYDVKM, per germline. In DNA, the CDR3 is TGTGCCAGCAGTTTACTTAGGGCCTATAGCAATCAGCCCCAGCATTTT. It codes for CASSLLRAYSNQPQHF.

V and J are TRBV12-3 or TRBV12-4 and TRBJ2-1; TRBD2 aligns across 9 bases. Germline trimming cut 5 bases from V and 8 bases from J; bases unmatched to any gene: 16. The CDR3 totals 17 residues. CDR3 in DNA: TGTGCCAGCAGTCCCTCGTACGCGGGAGGGCCGAGTCATGAGCAGTTCTTC. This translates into CASSPSYAGGPSHEQFF.

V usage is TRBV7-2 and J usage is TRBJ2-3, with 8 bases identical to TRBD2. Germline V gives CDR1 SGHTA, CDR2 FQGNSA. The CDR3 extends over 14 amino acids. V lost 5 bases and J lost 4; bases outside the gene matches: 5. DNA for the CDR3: TGTGCCAGCAGCCCCATACTAGCGGCAGATACGCAGTATTTT. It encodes CASSPILAADTQYF.